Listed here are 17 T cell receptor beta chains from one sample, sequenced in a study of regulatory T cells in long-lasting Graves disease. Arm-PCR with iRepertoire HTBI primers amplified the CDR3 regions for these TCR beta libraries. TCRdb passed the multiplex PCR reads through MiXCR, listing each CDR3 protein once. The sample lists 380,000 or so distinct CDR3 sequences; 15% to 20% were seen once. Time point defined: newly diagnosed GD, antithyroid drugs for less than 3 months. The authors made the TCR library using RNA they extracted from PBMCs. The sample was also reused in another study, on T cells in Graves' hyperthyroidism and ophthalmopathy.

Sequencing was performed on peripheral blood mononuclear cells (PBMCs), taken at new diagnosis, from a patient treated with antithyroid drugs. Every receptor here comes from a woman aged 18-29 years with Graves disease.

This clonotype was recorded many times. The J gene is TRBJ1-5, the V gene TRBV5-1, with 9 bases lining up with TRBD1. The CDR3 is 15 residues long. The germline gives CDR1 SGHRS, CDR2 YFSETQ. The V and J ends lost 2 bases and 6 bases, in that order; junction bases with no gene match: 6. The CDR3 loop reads CASSFGTGQAQPQHF. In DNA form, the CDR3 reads TGCGCCAGCAGCTTTGGGACAGGGCAGGCTCAGCCCCAGCATTTT.

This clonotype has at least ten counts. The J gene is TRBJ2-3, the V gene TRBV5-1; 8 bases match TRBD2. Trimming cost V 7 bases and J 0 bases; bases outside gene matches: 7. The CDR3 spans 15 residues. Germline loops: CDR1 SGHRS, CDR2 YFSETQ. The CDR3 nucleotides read TGCGCCAGCGTATTTTCTAGCGGGAGCACAGATACGCAGTATTTT. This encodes CASVFSSGSTDTQYF. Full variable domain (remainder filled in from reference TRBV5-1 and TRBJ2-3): KAGVTQTPRYLIKTRGQQVTLSCSPISGHRSVSWYQQTPGQGLQFLFEYFSETQRNKGNFPGRFSGRQFSNSRSEMNVSTLELGDSALYLCASVFSSGSTDTQYFGPGTRLTVL.

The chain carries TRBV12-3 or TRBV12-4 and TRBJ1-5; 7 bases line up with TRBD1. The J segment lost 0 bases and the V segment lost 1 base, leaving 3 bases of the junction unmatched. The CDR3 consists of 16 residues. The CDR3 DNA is TGTGCCAGCAGTTTAGGCGAGGGGGCTAGCAATCAGCCCCAGCATTTT. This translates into CASSLGEGASNQPQHF.

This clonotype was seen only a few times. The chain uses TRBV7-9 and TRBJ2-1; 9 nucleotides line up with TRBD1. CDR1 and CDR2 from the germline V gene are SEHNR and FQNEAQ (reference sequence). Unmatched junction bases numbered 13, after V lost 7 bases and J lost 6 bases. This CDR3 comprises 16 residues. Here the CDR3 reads CASTHLTGQGTNEQFF. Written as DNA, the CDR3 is TGTGCCAGCACCCATCTAACGGGACAGGGAACCAATGAGCAGTTCTTC.

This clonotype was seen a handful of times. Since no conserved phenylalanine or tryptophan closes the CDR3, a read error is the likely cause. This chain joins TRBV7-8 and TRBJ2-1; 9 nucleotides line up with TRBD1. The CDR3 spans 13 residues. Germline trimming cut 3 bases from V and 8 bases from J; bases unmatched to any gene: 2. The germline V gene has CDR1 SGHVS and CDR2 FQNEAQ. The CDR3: CASSFTGGDEQFL. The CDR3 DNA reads TGTGCCAGCAGCTTTACAGGGGGCGATGAGCAGTTCCTC.

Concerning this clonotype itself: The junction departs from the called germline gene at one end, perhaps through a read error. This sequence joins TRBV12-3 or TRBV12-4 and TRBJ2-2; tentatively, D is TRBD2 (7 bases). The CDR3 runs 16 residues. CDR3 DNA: TGTGCCAGCACTTTCTACGGGGGGCGAAGCACCGGGGAGCCGTTTTTT. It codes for CASTFYGGRSTGEPFF.

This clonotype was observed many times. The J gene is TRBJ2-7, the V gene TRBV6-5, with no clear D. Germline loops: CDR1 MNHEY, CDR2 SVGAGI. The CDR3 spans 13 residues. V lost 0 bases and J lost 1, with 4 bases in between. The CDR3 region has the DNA TGTGCCAGCAGTTACTCAGGGTCCTACGAGCAGTACTTC. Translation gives CASSYSGSYEQYF.

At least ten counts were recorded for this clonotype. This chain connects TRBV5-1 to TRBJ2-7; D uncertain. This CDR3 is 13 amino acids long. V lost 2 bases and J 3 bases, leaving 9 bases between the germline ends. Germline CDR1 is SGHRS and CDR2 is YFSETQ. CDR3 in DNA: TGCGCCAGCAGCTTTAGTTCCAACTACGAGCAGTACTTC. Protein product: CASSFSSNYEQYF.

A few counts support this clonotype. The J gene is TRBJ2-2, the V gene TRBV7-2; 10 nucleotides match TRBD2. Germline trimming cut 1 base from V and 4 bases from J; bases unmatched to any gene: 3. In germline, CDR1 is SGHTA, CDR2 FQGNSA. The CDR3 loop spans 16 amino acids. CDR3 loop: CASSLGRLAGTGELFF. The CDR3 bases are TGTGCCAGCAGCTTAGGTCGACTAGCGGGCACCGGGGAGCTGTTTTTT.

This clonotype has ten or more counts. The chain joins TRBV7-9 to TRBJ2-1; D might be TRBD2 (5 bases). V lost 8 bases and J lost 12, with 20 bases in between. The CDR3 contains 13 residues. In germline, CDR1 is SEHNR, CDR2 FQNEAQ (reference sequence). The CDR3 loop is CASEGTGFGGQFF. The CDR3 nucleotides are TGTGCCAGCGAGGGTACGGGATTCGGTGGGCAGTTCTTC.

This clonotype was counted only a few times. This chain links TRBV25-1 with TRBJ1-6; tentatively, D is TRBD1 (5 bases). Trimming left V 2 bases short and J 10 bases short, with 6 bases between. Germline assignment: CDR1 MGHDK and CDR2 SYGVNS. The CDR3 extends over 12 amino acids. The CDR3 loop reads CASSEPGSPLHF. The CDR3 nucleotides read TGTGCCAGCAGTGAACCAGGGTCACCCCTCCACTTT.

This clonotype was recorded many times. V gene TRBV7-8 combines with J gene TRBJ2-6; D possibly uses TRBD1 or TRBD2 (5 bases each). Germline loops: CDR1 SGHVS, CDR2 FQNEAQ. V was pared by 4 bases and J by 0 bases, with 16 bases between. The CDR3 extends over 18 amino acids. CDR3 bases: TGTGCCAGCAGCTCACCTGTGAACGGGGCCTCTGGGGCCAACGTCCTGACTTTC. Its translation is CASSSPVNGASGANVLTF. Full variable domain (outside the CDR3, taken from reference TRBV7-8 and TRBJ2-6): GAGVSQSPRYKVAKRGQDVALRCDPISGHVSLFWYQQALGQGPEFLTYFQNEAQLDKSGLPSDRFFAERPEGSVSTLKIQRTQQEDSAVYLCASSSPVNGASGANVLTFGAGSRLTVL.

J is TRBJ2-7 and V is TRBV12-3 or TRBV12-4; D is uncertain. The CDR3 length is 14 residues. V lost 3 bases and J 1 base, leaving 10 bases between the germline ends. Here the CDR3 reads CASSLTGISYEQYF. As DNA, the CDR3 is TGTGCCAGCAGTTTGACTGGGATTTCCTACGAGCAGTACTTC.

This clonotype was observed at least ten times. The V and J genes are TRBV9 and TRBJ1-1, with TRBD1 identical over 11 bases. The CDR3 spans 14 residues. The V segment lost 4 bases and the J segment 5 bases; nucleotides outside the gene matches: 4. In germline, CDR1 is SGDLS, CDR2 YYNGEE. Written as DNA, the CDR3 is TGTGCCAGCAGCATATGGGACAGGGGGACTGAAGCTTTCTTT. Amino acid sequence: CASSIWDRGTEAFF.

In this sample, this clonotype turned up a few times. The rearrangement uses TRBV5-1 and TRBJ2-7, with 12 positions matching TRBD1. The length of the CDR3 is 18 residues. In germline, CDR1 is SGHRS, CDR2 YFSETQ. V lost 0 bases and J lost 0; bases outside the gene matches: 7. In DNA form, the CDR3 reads TGCGCCAGCAGCTTGGCGGGGGACAGGGGGCAGCTCTCCTACGAGCAGTACTTC. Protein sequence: CASSLAGDRGQLSYEQYF.

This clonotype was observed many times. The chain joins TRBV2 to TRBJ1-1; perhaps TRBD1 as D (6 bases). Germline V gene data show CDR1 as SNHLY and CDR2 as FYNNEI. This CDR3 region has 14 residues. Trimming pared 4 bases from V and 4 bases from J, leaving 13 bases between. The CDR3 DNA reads TGTGCCAGCAGTGTAAACAGGGCTGGCACTGAAGCTTTCTTT. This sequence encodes CASSVNRAGTEAFF.

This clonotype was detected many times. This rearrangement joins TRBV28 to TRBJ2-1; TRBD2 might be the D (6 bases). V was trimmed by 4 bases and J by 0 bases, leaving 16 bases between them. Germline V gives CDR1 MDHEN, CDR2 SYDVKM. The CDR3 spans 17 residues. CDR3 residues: CASSSAGSHRSYNEQFF. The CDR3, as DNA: TGTGCCAGCAGTTCCGCGGGGTCACATCGCTCCTACAATGAGCAGTTCTTC.